The sequence of this TCR beta chain was determined in a study of T cell responses to AZD1222 COVID-19 vaccine. Using immunoSEQ multiplex PCR, the repertoire was profiled, and TCRdb retains in-frame clones only, with some absent. The sample yields about 89,000 clones, about nine tenths seen once. A word on this clone: Its specificity is not known.

Pooled in the analysis were second doses at about 4 or about 12 weeks. The ends were cut back, 6 bases at V and 0 bases at J, with 9 bases in the middle. CDR1 is SQVTM and CDR2 is ANQGSEA in the germline V gene. The CDR3 runs 13 residues. General observations from the study: The peak T cell response came first, and repertoires were sampled only after it. Of spike-specific TCRs, nearly half reportedly target regions left unmutated in variants.

The sample consisted of peripheral blood, taken 28 days after the second AZD1222 dose. This receptor was taken from an adult who received the AZD1222 COVID-19 vaccine. The chain is built from TRBV29-1 and TRBJ1-3; a possible D gene is TRBD1 (5 bases). Here the CDR3 reads CSVVTDSGNTIYF. CDR3 DNA sequence: TGCAGCGTAGTGACAGACTCTGGAAACACCATATATTTT.